Listed here are 9 T cell receptor beta chains from one sample, sequenced in a study of T cell therapy after organ transplantation. These TCRs' antigens remain unknown. Assay: immunoSEQ multiplex PCR; the TCRdb copy retains only in-frame clones and omits some. The profile shows 50,000 or so clones, roughly 93% of them singletons. This material consisted of CD8+ T cells from blood, taken before autologous CMV-specific T cell therapy. These receptors were collected from a human patient who had received a solid organ transplant and had CMV disease.

CDR3 nucleotides: TGTGCCAGCAGCTTGGCAGGGAAGGCCTACGAGCAGTACTTC. As protein: CASSLAGKAYEQYF. This chain joins TRBV5-5 and TRBJ2-7; a possible D gene is TRBD1 (5 bases). Germline CDR1 and CDR2: SGHKS and YYEKEE (reference sequence). This CDR3 has 14 residues. V was pared by 0 bases and J by 2 bases, with 9 bases between. The full variable domain, in which reference TRBV5-5 and TRBJ2-7 provide the parts outside the CDR3, is DAGVTQSPTHLIKTRGQQVTLRCSPISGHKSVSWYQQVLGQGPQFIFQYYEKEERGRGNFPDRFSARQFPNYSSELNVNALLLGDSALYLCASSLAGKAYEQYFGPGTRLTVT.

This clone came up once. V and J are TRBV7-9 and TRBJ2-7; D unclear. Deletions cut 1 base from V and 2 bases from J, with 15 bases between. The germline CDR1 and CDR2 sequences are SEHNR and FQNEAQ (reference sequence). The CDR3 consists of 16 residues. The CDR3, as DNA: TGTGCCAGCAGCTTAGAGTTTAGCCAGGTTCCCTACGAGCAGTACTTC. Its translation is CASSLEFSQVPYEQYF.

CDR3 nucleotide sequence: TGTGCCAGCAGTTATCAAAGCGCCTACGAGCAGTACTTC. Translating it yields CASSYQSAYEQYF. The chain joins TRBV27 to TRBJ2-7; the D is unclear. There are 13 residues in the CDR3. Per germline, CDR1 MNHEY and CDR2 SMNVEV (reference sequence). V was shortened by 4 bases and J by 2 bases, with 9 bases between the two germline ends.

The rearrangement joins TRBV19 to TRBJ2-7, with D perhaps matching TRBD2 (6 bases). Germline CDR1 LNHDA, CDR2 SQIVND (reference sequence). V lost 4 bases and J 3 bases, leaving 13 bases between the germline ends. The CDR3 has 14 amino acids. CDR3: CASSSGVGDYEQYF. The CDR3 DNA reads TGTGCCAGTAGTAGCGGGGTTGGGGACTACGAGCAGTACTTC.

CDR3 DNA: TGTGCCAGCAGCTTAATTCGGGACGCCCTGTTGGCCAATGAGCAGTTCTTC. This encodes CASSLIRDALLANEQFF. V gene TRBV5-6 combines with J gene TRBJ2-1, with D tentatively TRBD1 or TRBD2 (5 bases each). Per germline, CDR1 SGHDT and CDR2 YYEEEE. The ends were cut back, 2 bases at V and 6 bases at J, with 21 bases in the middle. This CDR3 is 17 amino acids long.

The chain joins TRBV30 to TRBJ1-1; D possibly corresponds to TRBD1 (6 bases). There are 13 residues in the CDR3. CDR1 GTSNPN and CDR2 SVGIG come from the germline V gene (reference sequence). The V and J ends lost 2 bases and 1 base respectively, with 8 bases between them. CDR3 amino acids: CAWSTTGNTEAFF. The CDR3 DNA reads as TGTGCCTGGAGTACGACAGGGAACACTGAAGCTTTCTTT.

J is TRBJ2-2 and V is TRBV9; D is ambiguous. The CDR3 has 11 amino acids. Trimming removed 5 bases from V and 1 base from J, with 0 bases in between. Germline V CDR1 and CDR2: SGDLS, YYNGEE. CDR3 protein: CASRNTGELFF. The DNA for the CDR3 is TGTGCCAGCAGGAACACCGGGGAGCTGTTTTTT.

This rearrangement joins TRBV4-3 to TRBJ2-5; D is possibly TRBD1 (6 bases). Trimming took 4 bases from V and 4 from J, leaving 13 bases between them. Germline loops: CDR1 LGHNA, CDR2 YSLEER. The CDR3 is 14 residues long. CDR3 DNA: TGCGCCAGCAGCCCCTACCTAGGGGGAGAGACCCAGTACTTC. Translation gives CASSPYLGGETQYF.

The chain couples TRBV29-1 to TRBJ2-7, with D perhaps matching TRBD2 (6 bases). The CDR3 is 12 amino acids. Germline CDR1 SQVTM, CDR2 ANQGSEA. The V end was cut by 3 bases, the J end by 6 bases, with 12 bases between. In nucleotides, the CDR3 is TGCAGCGTTGAGGGGGGATGGGGCGAGCAGTACTTC. Amino acid sequence: CSVEGGWGEQYF.